This TCR beta chain was documented in a study of blood T cell repertoires in COVID-19. On the study more broadly: Samples taken during acute and convalescent COVID-19 were collected in the United States, Italy and Spain.

The assay was immunoSEQ multiplex PCR, and TCRdb's table has in-frame clones only and misses some. The data show over 200,000 clones, about 86% seen once. V shed 3 bases and J 10 bases; nucleotides not matched to a gene: 7. The CDR3 covers 13 residues. The germline CDR1 and CDR2 sequences are SGHAT and FQNNGV. The chain links TRBV11-2 to TRBJ1-1; 8 nucleotides match TRBD1. This sequence originates from a man of 80 years or more with acute or convalescent COVID-19. Source material: peripheral blood. CDR3: CASSFRQGARAFF. The CDR3, as DNA: TGTGCCAGCAGCTTCCGCCAGGGGGCGCGAGCTTTCTTT.